This is a list of T cell receptor beta chains from one sample in a study of preoperative IRX-2 immunotherapy in early breast cancer. This table comes from immunoSEQ multiplex PCR, and its TCRdb copy is limited to in-frame clones, with some not included. The table records around 88,000 clones, 86% of them present only once. The material sequenced was tumor tissue, taken after IRX-2 immunotherapy. These receptors all come from a human donor with breast cancer. Each CDR3 is given with its conserved first and last residue. The order of the fields is CDR3 DNA, CDR3 protein, clone size, V gene, D gene, J gene. D genes are given only for firm matches. Some rows mark clone size as missing; the rest say once, few, many or name a class of expanded clone.

TGTGCCAGCAGTGAAGGGGCGGCTTCGGTCCACGAGCAGTACTTC	CASSEGAASVHEQYF	few	TRBV6-1	.	TRBJ2-7
TGTGCTAGTGGTTCCCGGGTCACTGAAGCTTTCTTT	CASGSRVTEAFF	.	TRBV12-5	.	TRBJ1-1
TGTGCCAGTACCTTCCGACAGGGTCGAGATTCACCCCTCCACTTT	CASTFRQGRDSPLHF	few	TRBV19	TRBD1	TRBJ1-6
TGTGCCAGCAGACCCGCGCAGGGTGATGGCTACACCTTC	CASRPAQGDGYTF	few	TRBV6-8	.	TRBJ1-2
TGCGCCAGCAGCCCCCGGGACACAAGATCGAACACAGATACGCAGTATTTT	CASSPRDTRSNTDTQYF	.	TRBV5-1	.	TRBJ2-3
TGTGCCTGGACCACTGGAGCCGATGAAAAACTGTTTTTT	CAWTTGADEKLFF	.	TRBV30	.	TRBJ1-4
TGTGCCATCAGTGGCGGGGGATCGGGGTCCTATAATTCACCCCTCCACTTT	CAISGGGSGSYNSPLHF	.	TRBV6-8	.	TRBJ1-6
TGTGCCTGGAAACTAGCGGGAGCCTACGAGCAGTACTTC	CAWKLAGAYEQYF	.	TRBV30	TRBD2	TRBJ2-7
TGTGCCAGCAGTCGGTCTCATCGGACAGCCTCTGGAAACACCATATATTTT	CASSRSHRTASGNTIYF	.	TRBV6-8	.	TRBJ1-3
TGTGCTAGCAGCTTAGGTCGGCTACCCTGCACTGAAGCTTTCTTT	CASSLGRLPCTEAFF	.	TRBV7-6	.	TRBJ1-1
TGTGCCAGCTCACCAACGTTTCGTCAGGGAGTTAGCTATGGCTACACCTTC	CASSPTFRQGVSYGYTF	.	TRBV18	.	TRBJ1-2
TGCAGCTTTAGACAGGGAAGCACAGATACGCAGTATTTT	CSFRQGSTDTQYF	.	TRBV29-1	TRBD1	TRBJ2-3
TGCGCCAGCAGGGTCGGGACGCCCCTGTCTGAAGCTTTCTTT	CASRVGTPLSEAFF	few	TRBV5-1	.	TRBJ1-1
TGTGCCTGGAGTGACCGAAACTCCTACGAGCAGTACTTC	CAWSDRNSYEQYF	.	TRBV30	.	TRBJ2-7
TGCGCCAGCAGCTTGGAGGGGAGCGAAAACTCACCCCTCCACTTT	CASSLEGSENSPLHF	.	TRBV5-1	.	TRBJ1-6
TGCAGCGTTGAAGATGGCAGGAGGGAGCAGTTCTTC	CSVEDGRREQFF	once	TRBV29-1	.	TRBJ2-1
TGTGCCAGTAGTCCGACAGGGGGGAAACTGTTTTTT	CASSPTGGKLFF	.	TRBV19	TRBD1	TRBJ1-4
TGTGCCTGGAGCCTGGGAGGGGCTAGGACCGGGGAGCTGTTTTTT	CAWSLGGARTGELFF	.	TRBV30	TRBD2	TRBJ2-2
TGTGCCAGCAAACCCGGGCGGGGGCCCAACACAGATACGCAGTATTTT	CASKPGRGPNTDTQYF	.	TRBV11-3	.	TRBJ2-3
TGTGCCAGCTCACCGGGACAACAATCTGGAAACACCATATATTTT	CASSPGQQSGNTIYF	.	TRBV18	.	TRBJ1-3
TGTGCCATCAGTGAGTCGAGGGACAGGAAAAAACTGTTTTTT	CAISESRDRKKLFF	.	TRBV10-3	TRBD1	TRBJ1-4
TGTGCCAGCAGTTTGGCGGGTATCACTGGAAACACCATATATTTT	CASSLAGITGNTIYF	.	TRBV28	.	TRBJ1-3
TGTGCCAGCTCACCACCGCCCGCGGCCGGCACCTTC	CASSPPPAAGTF	.	TRBV18	.	TRBJ1-2
TGTGCCAGTTCGGTGGACAGGGGTTTGAAACCCCAGCATTTT	CASSVDRGLKPQHF	.	TRBV19	TRBD1	TRBJ1-5
TGTGCCAGCAGTGACCGGGACAGGGGTAACTATGGCTACACCTTC	CASSDRDRGNYGYTF	.	TRBV6-8	TRBD1	TRBJ1-2
TGTGCCAGCAGCTGGGACAGGGCCAAAAACATTCAGTACTTC	CASSWDRAKNIQYF	.	TRBV7-1	TRBD1	TRBJ2-4
TGTGCCAGCAGTTACTCTCCAGGGGGCTCAACTAATGAAAAACTGTTTTTT	CASSYSPGGSTNEKLFF	.	TRBV6-4	TRBD1	TRBJ1-4